The clone carrying this T cell receptor beta chain was recorded at least ten times. Its specificity is not known. Using unique molecular identifiers, the investigators prepared the TCRbeta library. MiXCR was run by TCRdb on the PCR reads, yielding one entry per CDR3 protein. The sample includes tens of thousands of distinct CDR3 sequences, about 6.2% of them seen just once. These data are taken from a study of T-cell reconstitution after alpha-beta-depleted transplantation in children. General observations from the study: Counts and diversity of T cells one year after transplant came mostly from newly produced T cells. About two months after transplant, alpha-beta T cells reportedly came from several hundred expanded graft clones. Elevated TCRbeta diversity at day 60 was traced, in some patients, to surviving recipient T cells and thymic progenitors.

Per the germline V gene, CDR1 is SEHNR and CDR2 is FQNEAQ (reference sequence). V was pared by 1 base and J by 5 bases, with 12 bases between. The CDR3 covers 15 residues. The sample was PBMCs, mostly from graft donor cells, taken 180 days after TCRalphabeta/CD19-depleted stem cell transplant. The chain uses TRBV7-9 and TRBJ2-4; TRBD2 might be the D (5 bases). This sequence was found in a male patient younger than 18 who had a stem cell transplant for acute myeloid leukemia, so the T cells may come from the graft donor. CDR3 sequence: CASSLGEFRENIQYF. The CDR3 DNA is TGTGCCAGCAGCTTAGGGGAGTTCCGAGAAAACATTCAGTACTTC.